Below are 25 T cell receptor beta chains sequenced from a single sample in a study of CD8 T cells in ankylosing spondylitis. Using its own MiXCR run on the 5' RACE reads, TCRdb lists one record per CDR3 protein. This table has 30,000 to 45,000 distinct CDR3 sequences, approximately 9.9% appearing once. The sequencing sample was made of synovial fluid, either unsorted or a sorted T cell fraction (not recorded which). The receptors derive from a male donor with ankylosing spondylitis.

This clonotype was detected a few times. V is TRBV3-1 and J is TRBJ2-3; D uncertain. This CDR3 is 17 amino acids long. CDR1 and CDR2 (germline): LGHDT, YNNKEL (reference sequence). V gave up 0 bases and J gave up 2 bases, with 15 bases separating them. The CDR3 nucleotides read TGTGCCAGCAGCCAAGATGCCGTCAGTACAAACACAGATACGCAGTATTTT. This encodes CASSQDAVSTNTDTQYF.

This clonotype was picked up many times. This chain links TRBV6-1 with TRBJ1-1, with D possibly matching TRBD1 (5 bases). The V end lost 6 bases, the J end lost 5 bases, and 16 bases lay between the germline ends. The length of the CDR3 is 14 residues. Germline loops: CDR1 MNHNS, CDR2 SASEGT. Written as DNA, the CDR3 is TGTGCCAGCAGCCCCGGGACCGGGCGAACTGAAGCTTTCTTT. This sequence encodes CASSPGTGRTEAFF.

The genes are TRBV11-2 and TRBJ1-3; tentative D call: TRBD1 (5 bases). V was pared by 5 bases and J by 2 bases, with 13 bases between. The germline V gene encodes CDR1 SGHAT and CDR2 FQNNGV. This CDR3 region has 15 residues. In DNA, the CDR3 is TGTGCCAGCAGCCCGGTGGGGGGAACTGGAAACACCATATATTTT. This translates into CASSPVGGTGNTIYF.

This clonotype was seen repeatedly, ten times or more. The CDR3: CASSPGRANEKLFF. The CDR3 nucleotides read TGTGCCAGCTCACCCGGACGGGCTAATGAAAAACTGTTTTTT. J is TRBJ1-4 and V is TRBV18; the D is unclear. The germline gives CDR1 KGHSH, CDR2 LQKENI. Trimming removed 3 bases at V and 3 bases at J, with 8 bases between. There are 14 residues in the CDR3.

This clonotype was seen a handful of times. The rearrangement joins TRBV7-6 to TRBJ2-1, with D tentatively TRBD2 (5 bases). The CDR3 consists of 16 residues. CDR1 SGHVS and CDR2 FNYEAQ come from the germline V gene. Trimming took off 5 bases at V and 6 bases at J, with 20 bases between the two ends. The CDR3 region has the DNA TGTGCCAGCAGCCCCCGAGTCGTGGGAGTTGCCAATGAGCAGTTCTTC. The encoded protein is CASSPRVVGVANEQFF.

This clonotype was detected a few times. The chain employs TRBV7-3 and TRBJ2-1, with 8 bases that match TRBD2. CDR3 size: 17 residues. The germline gives CDR1 SGHTA, CDR2 FQGTGA. V trimming: 4 bases; J trimming: 6 bases; junction bases outside the gene matches: 14. Here the CDR3 reads CASSSGPSSGWGNEQFF. The DNA of the CDR3 is TGTGCCAGCAGCTCCGGACCCTCTAGCGGGTGGGGCAATGAGCAGTTCTTC.

The chain uses TRBV29-1 and TRBJ1-2; 9 bases map to TRBD1. V was pared by 6 bases and J by 4 bases, with 9 bases of the junction left unmatched. Germline V lookup: CDR1 SQVTM, CDR2 ANQGSEA. This CDR3 region has 14 residues. CDR3 in DNA: TGCAGCGTCGTTCCGGGACAGGGCCTCTATGGCTACACCTTC. The encoded protein is CSVVPGQGLYGYTF.

This clonotype has a count of ten or more. The gene calls are TRBV2 and TRBJ2-4; D possibly corresponds to TRBD1 (6 bases). Germline V lookup: CDR1 SNHLY, CDR2 FYNNEI. The CDR3 spans 16 residues. V lost 10 bases, J lost 0 bases, and 19 bases lay in between. CDR3 bases: TGTGCCAACATCGGGACACCGAATCTAGCCAAAAACATTCAGTACTTC. Its protein is CANIGTPNLAKNIQYF.

In its sample, this clonotype was seen many times. V and J are TRBV28 and TRBJ2-7; D unresolved. Germline V gene data show CDR1 as MDHEN and CDR2 as SYDVKM. Trimming pared 7 bases from V and 0 bases from J, leaving 13 bases between. This CDR3 contains 14 residues. The CDR3 here is CASNSRTNSYEQYF. The CDR3 DNA follows: TGTGCCAGCAACTCGCGGACGAACTCCTACGAGCAGTACTTC.

Ten or more counts support this clonotype. This chain joins TRBV19 and TRBJ2-1, with 7 bases identical to TRBD2. Germline values: CDR1 LNHDA, CDR2 SQIVND (reference sequence). This CDR3 is built from 14 residues. Trimming removed 3 bases from V and 8 bases from J; junction bases left unmatched: 7. This CDR3 reads CASSIRAAGDEQFF. Written as DNA, the CDR3 is TGTGCCAGTAGTATTCGTGCGGCGGGAGATGAGCAGTTCTTC.

The chain is built from TRBV5-4 and TRBJ2-3; TRBD2 agrees at 10 bases. Trimming removed 4 bases from V and 5 bases from J; junction bases left unmatched: 1. The CDR3 runs 13 residues. Per germline, CDR1 SGHNT and CDR2 YYREEE (reference sequence). CDR3 in DNA: TGTGCCAGCAGCCTAGCGGGAGAAGATACGCAGTATTTT. As protein: CASSLAGEDTQYF.

This clonotype has at least ten counts. J is TRBJ2-5 and V is TRBV7-3; 7 nucleotides align to TRBD1. The ends lost 5 bases at V and 5 bases at J; junction bases unmatched: 8. The CDR3 is 14 amino acids. Germline V gene lookup returns CDR1 SGHTA and CDR2 FQGTGA. Written as DNA, the CDR3 is TGTGCCAGCAGCCAAACAGGGGCTGGTGAGACCCAGTACTTC. It codes for CASSQTGAGETQYF.

This clonotype has at least ten counts. The CDR3 loop is CAISEPWTSLSSYNEQFF. CDR3 bases: TGTGCCATCAGTGAGCCCTGGACTAGCCTGAGCTCCTACAATGAGCAGTTCTTC. This sequence joins TRBV10-3 and TRBJ2-1; TRBD2 matches 8 bases. V lost 2 bases to trimming and J lost 0 bases; unmatched junction nucleotides: 9. This CDR3 is built from 18 residues. Germline V gene sequence: CDR1 ENHRY, CDR2 SYGVKD.

This clonotype was observed at least ten times. The chain couples TRBV2 to TRBJ1-6, with 7 bases matching TRBD1. The J segment lost 7 bases and the V segment lost 0 bases, leaving 3 bases of the junction unmatched. This CDR3 comprises 15 residues. Germline V lookup: CDR1 SNHLY, CDR2 FYNNEI. DNA for the CDR3: TGTGCCAGCAGTGAAGCCGGGACAGAAAATTCACCCCTCCACTTT. Translating it yields CASSEAGTENSPLHF.

This clonotype has ten or more counts. This chain uses TRBV7-9 with TRBJ1-1, with D uncertain. The CDR3 loop spans 11 amino acids. Germline V gene lookup returns CDR1 SEHNR and CDR2 FQNEAQ (reference sequence). Trimming removed 1 base at V and 14 bases at J, with 11 bases between. For the CDR3, the DNA is TGTGCCAGCAGCTTAGAACCCCTACTATTCTTT. Translated: CASSLEPLLFF.

J is TRBJ2-1 and V is TRBV20-1, with D perhaps matching TRBD1 (5 bases). This CDR3 is built from 14 residues. In germline, CDR1 is DFQATT, CDR2 SNEGSKA (reference sequence). The V and J ends lost 0 bases and 3 bases respectively, with 9 bases between them. For the CDR3, the DNA is TGCAGTGCTAGAGAGGACAATCTCTACAATGAGCAGTTCTTC. Its translation is CSAREDNLYNEQFF.

The chain links TRBV9 to TRBJ2-2, with 9 bases that match TRBD1. J was trimmed by 6 bases and V by 0 bases; bases with no gene match: 3. Germline loops: CDR1 SGDLS, CDR2 YYNGEE. CDR3 length: 15 amino acids. CDR3 protein: CASSVATGGPGELFF. In DNA form, the CDR3 reads TGTGCCAGCAGCGTAGCTACAGGGGGCCCCGGGGAGCTGTTTTTT.

This clonotype turned up a few times. The chain uses TRBV7-9 and TRBJ2-7; D is ambiguous. The germline gives CDR1 SEHNR, CDR2 FQNEAQ (reference sequence). This CDR3 is 14 amino acids long. The V end was cut by 1 base, the J end by 6 bases, with 13 bases between. The CDR3 nucleotides read TGTGCCAGCAGCTTAGAAGACGCCTGGGGCGAGCAGTACTTC. It is translated as CASSLEDAWGEQYF.

This clonotype was observed at least ten times. The V call is TRBV7-9, the J call TRBJ2-6; D call uncertain. The CDR3 length is 14 residues. V lost 4 bases to trimming and J lost 3 bases, with 7 bases between them. Germline-derived CDR1 and CDR2 are SEHNR and FQNEAQ (reference sequence). In DNA, the CDR3 is TGTGCCAGCAGCTCCCCCGATGGGGCCAACGTCCTGACTTTC. This translates into CASSSPDGANVLTF. The variable domain in full, with the rest retrieved from reference TRBV7-9 and TRBJ2-6, is DTGVSQNPRHKITKRGQNVTFRCDPISEHNRLYWYRQTLGQGPEFLTYFQNEAQLEKSRLLSDRFSAERPKGSFSTLEIQRTEQGDSAMYLCASSSPDGANVLTFGAGSRLTVL.

This chain links TRBV7-9 with TRBJ2-1; the match to TRBD1 covers 7 bases. The J segment lost 10 bases and the V segment lost 5 bases, leaving 11 bases of the junction unmatched. CDR1 is SEHNR and CDR2 is FQNEAQ in the germline V gene (reference sequence). The CDR3 runs to 14 residues. Here the CDR3 reads CASSKRTGRTEQFF. In DNA, the CDR3 is TGTGCCAGCAGCAAGCGGACAGGAAGAACCGAGCAGTTCTTC.

This clonotype was counted many times. V usage is TRBV20-1 and J usage is TRBJ2-7, with D perhaps given as TRBD1 or TRBD2 (5 bases each). Trimming left V 2 bases short and J 4 bases short, with 21 bases between. The CDR3 spans 16 residues. CDR1 is DFQATT and CDR2 is SNEGSKA in the germline V gene (reference sequence). CDR3 DNA: TGCAGTGCTAGACCGAGACGGTTGGGACGGTATTACGAGCAGTACTTC. Amino acid sequence: CSARPRRLGRYYEQYF.

The table lists this clonotype with many counts. This sequence joins TRBV25-1 and TRBJ2-2, with TRBD2 identical over 13 bases. V trimming: 4 bases; J trimming: 0 bases; junction bases outside the gene matches: 5. From germline, CDR1 is MGHDK and CDR2 SYGVNS. The CDR3 length is 18 residues. The CDR3 is CASSVKLAGGPNTGELFF. As DNA, the CDR3 is TGTGCCAGCAGTGTAAAACTAGCGGGAGGGCCGAACACCGGGGAGCTGTTTTTT.

This clonotype was seen many times. This chain uses TRBV7-3 with TRBJ1-5; D not certain. The CDR3 sequence is 13 residues long. Germline loops: CDR1 SGHTA, CDR2 FQGTGA. The V end lost 3 bases, the J end lost 9 bases, and 12 bases lay between the germline ends. CDR3 coding DNA: TGTGCCAGCAGCTTGGCCCTCGGAGGGCCCCAGCATTTT. It translates to CASSLALGGPQHF.

The rearrangement joins TRBV7-8 to TRBJ2-1; TRBD2 matches 11 bases. Germline CDR1 reads SGHVS; CDR2 reads FQNEAQ. The V gene end was trimmed by 5 bases and the J gene end by 5 bases; junction bases not matched to a gene: 2. The CDR3 has 14 residues. In nucleotides, the CDR3 is TGTGCCAGCAGCGAGACTAGCGGGGACAATGAGCAGTTCTTC. It translates to CASSETSGDNEQFF.

This clonotype was observed a few times. The chain is built from TRBV10-2 and TRBJ2-1; D remains unclear. Trimming cost V 0 bases and J 3 bases, with 9 bases left between them. CDR3 length equals 15 residues. Germline-derived CDR1 and CDR2 are WSHSY and SAAADI. CDR3: CASSESSYSYNEQFF. Here the CDR3 DNA reads TGCGCCAGCAGTGAGTCGAGTTACAGCTACAATGAGCAGTTCTTC.